This TCR beta chain was sequenced during a study of long-term antiretroviral therapy in people with HIV. With survey level as its setting, the immunoSEQ assay was v3.0. Data came from immunoSEQ multiplex PCR; TCRdb stores just in-frame clones and leaves some out. The data contain approximately 17,000 clones, approximately 78% of them singletons. Between the trimmed V and J ends, which lost 2 bases and 7 bases, there was a span of 11 bases. The CDR3 covers 13 residues. Judged by abundance, this clone is medium-sized (0.01 to 0.1%). Sequenced material: unsorted PBMCs, taken 0.6 years after starting antiretroviral therapy. The sequence was collected from a woman between 18 and 29 years old with HIV. The J gene is TRBJ1-1, the V gene TRBV23-1, with D perhaps TRBD1 (5 bases). TRBV23-1 is noted as an ORF with a role that remains uncertain. The CDR3 DNA is TGCGCCAGCAGTCAAGTGATTGGGGGTGAAGCTTTCTTT. Protein: CASSQVIGGEAFF.